The 6 T cell receptor beta chains presented below share a single source sample, sequenced in a study of graft-versus-host responses after intestinal transplantation. Profiling relied on immunoSEQ multiplex PCR, and the TCRdb table lists in-frame clones only, not all of them. Of under 40,000 clones listed, approximately 96% are singletons. The sequences come from PBMCs, collected 16 days after intestinal transplant. The receptors derive from a human patient who received an intestinal transplant, so some T cells may come from the graft donor.

V is TRBV27 and J is TRBJ2-7, with TRBD1 matching over 8 bases. Germline CDR1 MNHEY, CDR2 SMNVEV (reference sequence). V was pared by 3 bases and J by 0 bases, with 4 bases of the junction left unmatched. CDR3 size: 15 residues. DNA for the CDR3: TGTGCCAGCAGTTTTGACAGGGGCCACTCCTACGAGCAGTACTTC. Translating it yields CASSFDRGHSYEQYF.

The gene calls are TRBV6-1 and TRBJ1-1; a weak D match, TRBD1 (5 bases). The V end lost 6 bases, the J end lost 9 bases, and 17 bases lay between the germline ends. This CDR3 comprises 13 residues. Germline CDR1 and CDR2: MNHNS and SASEGT. The CDR3 is CASRGAGTQKAFF. The CDR3 DNA is TGTGCCAGCAGAGGGGCAGGAACCCAAAAAGCTTTCTTT.

The V gene is TRBV7-2, the J gene TRBJ2-5; tentative D call: TRBD1 (6 bases). V was pared by 2 bases and J by 3 bases, with 10 bases between. The CDR3 has 14 residues. The germline V gene has CDR1 SGHTA and CDR2 FQGNSA. DNA of the CDR3: TGTGCCAGCAGCTTAACAGGGTCGGAAGAGACCCAGTACTTC. Translation gives CASSLTGSEETQYF.

The chain carries TRBV6-1 and TRBJ2-7; 9 bases are a match to TRBD1. In germline, CDR1 is MNHNS, CDR2 SASEGT. This CDR3 comprises 14 residues. J was trimmed by 2 bases and V by 4 bases; bases with no gene match: 3. DNA for the CDR3: TGTGCCAGCAGTGCGAACAGGGGGCCCTACGAGCAGTACTTC. Encoded protein: CASSANRGPYEQYF.

The rearrangement links TRBV9 to TRBJ2-3, with TRBD2 identical over 8 bases. The CDR3 totals 16 residues. V shed 0 bases, J shed 0 bases, and the junction held 3 bases outside the gene matches. The germline V gene has CDR1 SGDLS and CDR2 YYNGEE. Here the CDR3 reads CASSVESGGSTDTQYF. The CDR3 DNA reads as TGTGCCAGCAGCGTAGAATCGGGAGGGAGCACAGATACGCAGTATTTT.

The chain carries TRBV28 and TRBJ2-5, with D possibly matching TRBD2 (6 bases). This CDR3 region has 15 residues. The ends were cut back, 2 bases at V and 3 bases at J, with 13 bases in the middle. CDR1 and CDR2 (germline): MDHEN, SYDVKM. The CDR3 DNA is TGTGCCAGCAGTTTAAGGTCTGCGGGGAAAGAGACCCAGTACTTC. This sequence encodes CASSLRSAGKETQYF.